The rows below give T cell receptor beta chains drawn from one sample of a study of blood T cell repertoires in COVID-19. Repertoires were generated with immunoSEQ multiplex PCR, while TCRdb's copy carries only in-frame clones and drops some. The sample consists of hundreds of thousands of clones, around 87% of them appearing once. Material for sequencing was peripheral blood. These receptors came from a man in his fifties or sixties with acute or convalescent COVID-19. Both conserved end residues are part of each CDR3. A D gene is named only where the DNA matches it firmly. Clone sizes are given selectively: once, few, many, or a class where the clone is expanded.

TRBJ2-7	-	-	TRBV29-1	CSVKGQLPYEQYF	TGCAGCGTTAAAGGACAGCTTCCTTACGAGCAGTACTTC
TRBJ2-2	TRBD1	-	TRBV27	CASSAGQGNTGELFF	TGTGCCAGCAGTGCGGGACAGGGGAACACCGGGGAGCTGTTTTTT
TRBJ1-2	-	-	TRBV6-5	CASRRDPAVGYTF	TGTGCCAGCCGTCGGGATCCCGCGGTGGGCTACACCTTC
TRBJ2-1	-	few	TRBV9	CASSVDSGPYNEQFF	TGTGCCAGCAGCGTAGACAGCGGCCCCTACAATGAGCAGTTCTTC
TRBJ2-3	TRBD2	-	TRBV7-3	CASSRLAGGADTQYF	TGTGCCAGCAGCCGCCTAGCGGGGGGTGCAGATACGCAGTATTTT
TRBJ2-3	-	-	TRBV18	CASSPPIAGASTDTQYF	TGTGCCAGCTCACCACCGATTGCGGGGGCTAGCACAGATACGCAGTATTTT
TRBJ1-1	-	-	TRBV5-4	CASSSRQAPFNTEAFF	TGTGCCAGCAGCTCGCGACAGGCTCCCTTCAACACTGAAGCTTTCTTT
TRBJ2-2	TRBD2	-	TRBV24-1	CATSDLRTSGVTGELFF	TGTGCCACCAGTGATTTGAGGACTAGCGGGGTGACCGGGGAGCTGTTTTTT
TRBJ1-2	-	-	TRBV10-3	CAISEGAGGYTF	TGTGCCATCAGTGAGGGGGCAGGGGGCTACACCTTC
TRBJ1-2	-	-	TRBV6-2/TRBV6-3	CASSQGTLAYTF	TGTGCCAGCAGCCAAGGGACTCTAGCATACACCTTC
TRBJ1-1	-	-	TRBV12-3/TRBV12-4	CASDLTGHTEAFF	TGTGCCAGCGACCTGACAGGTCACACTGAAGCTTTCTTT
TRBJ1-1	-	-	TRBV29-1	CSARGGENTEAFF	TGCAGCGCGAGAGGGGGGGAGAACACTGAAGCTTTCTTT
TRBJ2-7	TRBD2	-	TRBV15	CATSRGGGGTYEQYF	TGTGCCACCAGCAGAGGAGGCGGGGGGACCTACGAGCAGTACTTC
TRBJ2-2	TRBD1	-	TRBV5-1	CASSTGQGARTGELFF	TGCGCCAGCAGCACCGGACAGGGGGCGCGAACCGGGGAGCTGTTTTTT
TRBJ1-2	-	-	TRBV6-5	CASSYGTANYGYTF	TGTGCCAGCAGTTACGGGACTGCAAACTATGGCTACACCTTC
TRBJ2-4	-	-	TRBV6-6	CASSSTNENIQYF	TGTGCCAGCAGTTCGACAAATGAAAACATTCAGTACTTC
TRBJ2-7	-	-	TRBV27	CASSLRASPTRQYF	TGTGCCAGCAGTTTGCGAGCTTCTCCTACGAGGCAGTACTTC
TRBJ1-1	TRBD1	-	TRBV6-5	CASSYNTLQGGTEAFF	TGTGCCAGCAGTTATAATACTTTACAGGGGGGCACTGAAGCTTTCTTT
TRBJ1-2	-	-	TRBV7-3	CASSNVVRGNNGYTF	TGTGCCAGCAGCAACGTCGTAAGGGGAAATAATGGCTACACCTTC
TRBJ2-1	-	-	TRBV10-2	CASQGNMDNEQFF	TGCGCCAGCCAGGGTAACATGGACAATGAGCAGTTCTTC
TRBJ2-5	-	-	TRBV5-1	CASSLGQPGETQYF	TGCGCCAGCAGCTTGGGTCAGCCAGGAGAGACCCAGTACTTC
TRBJ1-1	-	-	TRBV12-3/TRBV12-4	CASSGAVNTEAFF	TGTGCCAGCAGTGGCGCGGTGAACACTGAAGCTTTCTTT
TRBJ1-3	-	once	TRBV15	CATSTEALYSGNTIYF	TGTGCCACCAGCACGGAGGCCCTATACTCTGGAAACACCATATATTTT
TRBJ1-5	-	once	TRBV25-1	CASSESGRSNQPQHF	TGTGCCAGCAGTGAATCAGGCAGAAGCAATCAGCCCCAGCATTTT
TRBJ2-7	TRBD1	-	TRBV5-4	CASSSGQVSYEQYF	TGTGCCAGCAGCTCGGGACAGGTTTCCTACGAGCAGTACTTC
TRBJ1-6	TRBD1	-	TRBV14	CASSRTGGNSPLHF	TGTGCCAGCAGCCGGACAGGTGGGAATTCACCCCTCCACTTT
TRBJ1-6	-	-	TRBV7-2	CASSLRQENSPLHF	TGTGCCAGCAGCTTAAGACAGGAAAATTCACCCCTCCACTTT
TRBJ1-2	-	-	TRBV28	CASSNLRGQRSSGYGYTF	TGTGCCAGCAGCAACCTTCGAGGACAGCGATCCAGCGGCTATGGCTACACCTTC
TRBJ1-6	TRBD1	-	TRBV19	CASSPKQGSPLHF	TGTGCCAGTAGTCCGAAACAGGGGTCACCCCTCCACTTT
TRBJ2-3	TRBD2	-	TRBV15	CATSRDIGLGGGARDTDTQYF	TGTGCCACCAGCAGAGATATAGGTTTGGGCGGGGGGGCTCGCGACACAGATACGCAGTATTTT
TRBJ2-1	TRBD2	-	TRBV9	CASSVAGGGLALNEQFF	TGTGCCAGCAGCGTAGCGGGGGGGGGACTAGCTCTGAATGAGCAGTTCTTC
TRBJ1-1	-	few	TRBV27	CASSSRGMEAFF	TGTGCCAGCAGTTCGCGGGGTATGGAAGCTTTCTTT
TRBJ2-3	TRBD1	-	TRBV5-1	CASSRGSGTGGTDTQYF	TGCGCCAGCAGCCGCGGTTCCGGGACAGGGGGGACAGATACGCAGTATTTT
TRBJ2-7	TRBD1	-	TRBV6-5	CASSSRRGQVPYEQYF	TGTGCCAGCAGTTCACGACGGGGACAGGTACCCTACGAGCAGTACTTC
TRBJ2-7	-	-	TRBV7-8	CASSPDLVLGHYEQYF	TGTGCCAGCAGCCCCGACCTCGTCCTTGGGCACTACGAGCAGTACTTC
TRBJ1-3	TRBD1	-	TRBV7-3	CASSGTGVDGNTIYF	TGTGCCAGCAGCGGGACAGGGGTTGATGGAAACACCATATATTTT
TRBJ1-1	TRBD1	-	TRBV5-1	CASSRGQGNTEAFF	TGCGCCAGCAGCCGGGGACAGGGAAACACTGAAGCTTTCTTT
TRBJ1-3	TRBD1	-	TRBV19	CASTNHDRASGNTIYF	TGTGCCAGTACTAACCACGACAGGGCCTCTGGAAACACCATATATTTT
TRBJ2-7	-	-	TRBV5-1	CASSLGGQKTEQYF	TGCGCCAGCAGCTTGGGGGGGCAAAAGACCGAGCAGTACTTC
TRBJ2-1	TRBD2	-	TRBV12-5	CASDLPPAGGPVEQFF	TGTGCTAGTGACCTCCCGCCAGCGGGGGGGCCGGTTGAGCAGTTCTTC
TRBJ1-4	-	-	TRBV3-1/TRBV3-2	CASSGGSGEKLFF	TGTGCCAGCAGCGGGGGCTCTGGGGAAAAACTGTTTTTT
TRBJ1-4	TRBD1	-	TRBV6-1	CASSDRGRGATNEKLFF	TGTGCCAGCAGTGACAGGGGGCGCGGGGCAACTAATGAAAAACTGTTTTTT